This entry describes one TCR beta chain. Its antigen is not known. This entry is derived from a study of cytomegalovirus exposure and HLA in healthy donors. Turning to the study itself: Caucasian-associated ancestry cluster membership applied to 75% to 85% of several hundred genotyped donors.

Notes on the study in general: Later work found that TCR association rates differed between HLA loci; DRB1 had the most and HLA-C the fewest.

PCR employed 60 Vbeta and 13 Jbeta primers. Produced via immunoSEQ multiplex PCR; TCRdb's table is partial and in-frame only. The sample has 74,000 or so clones. The TCR comes from a woman aged 55 to 70 in good health and CMV-seronegative. The sequenced sample consisted of PBMCs.

The CDR3 sequence is CATSGRQADTQYF. CDR3 DNA: TGTGCGACTAGCGGGAGGCAGGCAGATACGCAGTATTTT. The chain employs TRBV28 and TRBJ2-3, with 13 bases matching TRBD2. CDR1 is MDHEN, CDR2 SYDVKM, per germline. There are 13 residues in the CDR3.